This T cell receptor (beta chain) was obtained from a study of blood T cell repertoires in COVID-19. Study at large: Samples came from the United States, Italy and Spain, spanning acute and convalescent COVID-19. PBMCs, B-cell-depleted T cells, or T cells were the source of the cDNA or gDNA that made up the material.

Per the original data handling: Estimation of nucleated cell counts relied on the amplification of reference gene primers. Sequenced by immunoSEQ multiplex PCR; TCRdb stores in-frame clones only, minus some. V and J calls and clone size are those listed in that table; D and trimming were worked out from the DNA. Of roughly 190,000 clones in the sample, about 83% were seen once. The V gene lost 1 base and the J gene lost 0 bases, with 7 bases spanning the gap. CDR3 length: 15 residues. Germline CDR1 reads LNHDA; CDR2 reads SQIVND (reference sequence). This chain joins TRBV19 and TRBJ2-1; TRBD2 is a possible D gene (6 bases). What was sequenced was peripheral blood. This TCR was sampled from a man aged 45 to 65 with active or convalescent COVID-19. CDR3 in DNA: TGTGCCAGTAGTATAGCGGGGGTCTCCTACAATGAGCAGTTCTTC. It codes for CASSIAGVSYNEQFF.